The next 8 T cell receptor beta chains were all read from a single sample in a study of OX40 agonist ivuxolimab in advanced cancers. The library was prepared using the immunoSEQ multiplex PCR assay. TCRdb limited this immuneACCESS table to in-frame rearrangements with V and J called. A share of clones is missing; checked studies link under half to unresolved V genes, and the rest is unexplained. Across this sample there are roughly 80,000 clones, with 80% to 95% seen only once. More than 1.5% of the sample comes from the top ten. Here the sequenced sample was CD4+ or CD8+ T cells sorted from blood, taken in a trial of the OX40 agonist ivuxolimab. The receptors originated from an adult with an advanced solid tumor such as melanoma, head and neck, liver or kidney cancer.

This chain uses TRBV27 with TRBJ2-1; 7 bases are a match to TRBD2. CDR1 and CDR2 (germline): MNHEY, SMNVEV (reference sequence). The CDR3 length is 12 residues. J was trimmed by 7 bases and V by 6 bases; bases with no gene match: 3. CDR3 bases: TGTGCCAGCAGATCTAGCGGTAATGAGCAGTTCTTC. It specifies CASRSSGNEQFF.

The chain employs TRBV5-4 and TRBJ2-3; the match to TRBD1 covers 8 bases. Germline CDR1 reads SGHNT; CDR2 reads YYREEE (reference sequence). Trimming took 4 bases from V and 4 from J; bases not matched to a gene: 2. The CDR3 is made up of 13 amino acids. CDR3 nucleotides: TGTGCCAGCAGCACGACAGGGGCAGATACGCAGTATTTT. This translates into CASSTTGADTQYF.

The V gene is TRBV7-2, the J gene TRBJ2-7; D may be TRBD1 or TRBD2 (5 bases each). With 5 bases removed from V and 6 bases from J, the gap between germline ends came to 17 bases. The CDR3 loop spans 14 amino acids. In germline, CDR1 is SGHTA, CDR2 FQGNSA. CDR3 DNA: TGTGCCAGCAGCCAGGTGCGCACCGGGACCGAGCAGTACTTC. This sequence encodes CASSQVRTGTEQYF.

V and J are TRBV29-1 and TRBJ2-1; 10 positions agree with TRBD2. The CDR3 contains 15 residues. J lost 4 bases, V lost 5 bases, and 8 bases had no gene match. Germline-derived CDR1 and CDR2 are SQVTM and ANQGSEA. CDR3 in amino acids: CSVLKLAGKYNEQFF. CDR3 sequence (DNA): TGCAGCGTTCTTAAACTAGCGGGAAAATACAATGAGCAGTTCTTC.

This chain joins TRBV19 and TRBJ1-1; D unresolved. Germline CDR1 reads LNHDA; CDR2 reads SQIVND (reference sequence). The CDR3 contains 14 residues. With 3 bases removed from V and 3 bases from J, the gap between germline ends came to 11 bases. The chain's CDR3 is CASSIGQTYTEAFF. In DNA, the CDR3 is TGTGCCAGTAGTATTGGTCAAACATACACTGAAGCTTTCTTT.

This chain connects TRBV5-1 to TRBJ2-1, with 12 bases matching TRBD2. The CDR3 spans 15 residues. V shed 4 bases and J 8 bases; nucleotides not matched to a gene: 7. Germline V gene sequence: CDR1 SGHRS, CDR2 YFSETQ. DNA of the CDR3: TGCGCCAGCAGCACACTAGCGGGGGGTTCGGATGAGCAGTTCTTC. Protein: CASSTLAGGSDEQFF.

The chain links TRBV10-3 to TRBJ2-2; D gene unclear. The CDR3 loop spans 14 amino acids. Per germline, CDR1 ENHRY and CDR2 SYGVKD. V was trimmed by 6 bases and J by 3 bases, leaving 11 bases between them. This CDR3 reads CAISSTMHTGELFF. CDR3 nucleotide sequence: TGTGCCATCAGCTCCACTATGCACACCGGGGAGCTGTTTTTT.

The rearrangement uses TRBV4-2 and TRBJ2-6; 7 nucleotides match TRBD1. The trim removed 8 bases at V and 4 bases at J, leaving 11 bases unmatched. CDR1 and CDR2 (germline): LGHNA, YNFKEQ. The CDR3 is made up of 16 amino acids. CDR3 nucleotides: TGTGCCAGCCGATCGACAGGGACGGCGGGGGCCAACGTCCTGACTTTC. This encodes CASRSTGTAGANVLTF.